The source of this T cell receptor (beta chain) is a study of blood T cell repertoires in COVID-19. Looking at the study overall: Sites across the United States, Italy and Spain contributed samples from acute and convalescent COVID-19. In each case, the material was cDNA or gDNA derived from T cells, B-cell-depleted T cells, or PBMCs.

Germline assignment: CDR1 SNHLY and CDR2 FYNNEI. V was trimmed by 7 bases and J by 2 bases, leaving 15 bases between them. The CDR3 is made up of 15 amino acids. Here immunoSEQ multiplex PCR was the method, and the copy in TCRdb shows in-frame clones only, minus some. The table includes some 150,000 clones, more than 80% detected once. Input material: peripheral blood. The chain recombines TRBV2 with TRBJ1-5; TRBD1 might be the D (5 bases). This receptor was taken from a man aged 50 to 59 with acute or convalescent COVID-19. In DNA form, the CDR3 reads TGTGCCAGCAAGTCCGCCGGGGGAGGCAATCAGCCCCAGCATTTT. Translating it yields CASKSAGGGNQPQHF.